These 14 T cell receptor beta chains were sequenced from one sample in a study of T cells in Graves' hyperthyroidism and ophthalmopathy. TCR beta CDR3 regions were amplified from RNA transcripts. First-round RT-PCR of the TCR CDR3 relied on the HTBI primer set. One entry per CDR3 protein, called by TCRdb with MiXCR from the multiplex PCR reads. The sample lists roughly 500,000 distinct CDR3 sequences; around 14% were seen once. The sequenced sample consisted of blood. All receptors come from a woman aged 25-40 years with Graves' hyperthyroidism that later progressed to Graves' ophthalmopathy.

At least ten counts were recorded for this clonotype. This chain joins TRBV20-1 and TRBJ1-2; TRBD1 is a possible D gene (6 bases). Germline V gene data show CDR1 as DFQATT and CDR2 as SNEGSKA (reference sequence). The CDR3 runs to 14 residues. The ends were cut back, 3 bases at V and 4 bases at J, with 15 bases in the middle. As DNA, the CDR3 is TGCAGTGCTAGGGGCAGGGGTGTTGGCTATGGCTACACCTTC. The encoded protein is CSARGRGVGYGYTF.

This clonotype appeared many times. The chain joins TRBV2 to TRBJ2-1; 12 nucleotides agree with TRBD2. There are 20 residues in the CDR3. The germline gives CDR1 SNHLY, CDR2 FYNNEI. Trimming removed 7 bases from V and 4 bases from J; junction bases left unmatched: 20. The CDR3 nucleotides are TGTGCCAGCAACCCGGGACCGAAGGGACTAGCGGGCCCAGTTTACAATGAGCAGTTCTTC. Translating it yields CASNPGPKGLAGPVYNEQFF.

There are a few counts of this clonotype. The J gene is TRBJ2-4, the V gene TRBV7-2, with D possibly being TRBD1 or TRBD2 (5 bases each). CDR1 and CDR2 (germline): SGHTA, FQGNSA. The V gene lost 5 bases and the J gene lost 6 bases, with 17 bases spanning the gap. The CDR3 totals 15 residues. CDR3 bases: TGTGCCAGCAGCCACGTCGTGGGGGTGGGAAACATTCAGTACTTC. Amino acids: CASSHVVGVGNIQYF.

V gene TRBV12-5 combines with J gene TRBJ2-1; 12 bases map to TRBD2. Germline CDR1 and CDR2: LGHNT and FRNRAP. CDR3 size: 20 residues. V was clipped by 0 bases and J by 2 bases; unmatched bases: 11. CDR3 in amino acids: CASGLVPKGLAGRPYNEQFF. The CDR3 nucleotides are TGTGCTAGTGGTTTGGTGCCGAAAGGACTAGCGGGAAGGCCCTACAATGAGCAGTTCTTC.

The CDR3 sequence: CASREQGAFSPLHF. Here the CDR3 DNA reads TGTGCCAGCAGGGAACAGGGTGCATTCTCACCCCTCCACTTT. V is TRBV7-8 and J is TRBJ1-6, with D possibly matching TRBD1 (6 bases). The V end was cut by 6 bases, the J end by 10 bases, with 16 bases between. Germline V gene data show CDR1 as SGHVS and CDR2 as FQNEAQ. The CDR3 has 14 amino acids.

This clonotype was counted ten times or more. This chain links TRBV6-1 with TRBJ2-7; no firm D call. Germline CDR1 and CDR2: MNHNS and SASEGT. V was clipped by 7 bases and J by 3 bases, with 25 bases between them. The CDR3 length is 17 residues. The CDR3 nucleotides are TGTGCCAGCATGGTAGTCGCCAGCCGGGCAACCTTCTACGAGCAGTACTTC. Translated, it gives CASMVVASRATFYEQYF.

This clonotype was observed at least ten times. The chain employs TRBV6-1 and TRBJ1-1; D is undetermined. The CDR3 extends over 13 amino acids. Germline V lookup: CDR1 MNHNS, CDR2 SASEGT. Between the trimmed V and J ends, which lost 8 bases and 3 bases, there was a span of 13 bases. CDR3 DNA: TGTGCCAGCCCCAAACCGGCGGACACTGAAGCTTTCTTT. This sequence encodes CASPKPADTEAFF.

This clonotype showed up many times. This sequence joins TRBV14 and TRBJ1-4, with 7 bases identical to TRBD1. Germline assignment: CDR1 SGHDN and CDR2 FVKESK. J was trimmed by 5 bases and V by 7 bases; bases with no gene match: 7. The CDR3 totals 14 residues. The CDR3 region is CASNRDSKNEKLFF. CDR3 DNA sequence: TGTGCCAGCAACCGGGACAGCAAAAATGAAAAACTGTTTTTT.

The chain is built from TRBV25-1 and TRBJ1-3; TRBD1 matches at 7 bases. The CDR3 consists of 16 residues. Germline values: CDR1 MGHDK, CDR2 SYGVNS. The V segment lost 2 bases and the J segment 0 bases; nucleotides outside the gene matches: 4. The CDR3: CASSEVRDSSGNTIYF. CDR3 in DNA: TGTGCCAGCAGTGAAGTACGGGACAGCTCTGGAAACACCATATATTTT.

This clonotype was counted ten times or more. CDR3 DNA sequence: TGTGCCAGCATTCGGACAAATGAAGCTTTCTTT. Amino acid sequence: CASIRTNEAFF. This chain joins TRBV12-3 or TRBV12-4 and TRBJ1-1; possible D gene TRBD1, 5 bases. V gave up 7 bases and J gave up 7 bases, with 10 bases separating them. The length of the CDR3 is 11 residues.

Many counts were recorded for this clonotype. The rearrangement joins TRBV5-6 to TRBJ2-5; possible D gene TRBD2, 6 bases. This CDR3 spans 18 amino acids. Between the trimmed V and J ends, which lost 0 bases and 5 bases, there was a span of 23 bases. Looked up from germline, CDR1 is SGHDT and CDR2 is YYEEEE. CDR3 amino acids: CASSLESVGRSVAETQYF. CDR3 sequence (DNA): TGTGCCAGCAGCTTGGAAAGTGTAGGGAGGAGTGTCGCGGAGACCCAGTACTTC.

In this sample, this clonotype turned up many times. The chain carries TRBV12-3 or TRBV12-4 and TRBJ2-3; D is ambiguous. The CDR3 consists of 14 residues. With 6 bases removed from V and 6 bases from J, the gap between germline ends came to 16 bases. The CDR3 region is CASSDPATRDTQYF. The CDR3 DNA follows: TGTGCCAGCAGCGACCCCGCTACTCGGGATACGCAGTATTTT.

The chain recombines TRBV20-1 with TRBJ1-3; weak D call: TRBD1 (6 bases). Trimming removed 5 bases at V and 2 bases at J, with 13 bases between. The CDR3 totals 14 residues. Germline CDR1 reads DFQATT; CDR2 reads SNEGSKA (reference sequence). This CDR3 reads CSAGRGEAGNTIYF. CDR3 in DNA: TGCAGTGCTGGGAGGGGGGAAGCTGGAAACACCATATATTTT.

A few counts support this clonotype. The rearrangement joins TRBV20-1 to TRBJ2-4; 7 bases match TRBD1. CDR3 length equals 14 residues. The trim removed 1 base at V and 6 bases at J, leaving 6 bases unmatched. Germline V lookup: CDR1 DFQATT, CDR2 SNEGSKA (reference sequence). The CDR3 region has the DNA TGCAGTGCTAGAGGAGAGGGGGCGGGAAACATTCAGTACTTC. Its protein product is CSARGEGAGNIQYF.